The 18 T cell receptor beta chains below were found in one sample sequenced in a study of blood T cell repertoires in COVID-19. The method was immunoSEQ multiplex PCR; TCRdb's version includes in-frame clones alone and lacks a portion of them. The sample holds under 250,000 clones, 83% seen once. Sequences were obtained from peripheral blood. The receptors originated from a middle-aged woman with active or convalescent COVID-19.

This clone was seen more than once but under ten times. The CDR3 nucleotides read TGTGCCAGCACCCCGGCAGGGGGCAACTATGGCTACACCTTC. Its protein is CASTPAGGNYGYTF. V is TRBV27 and J is TRBJ1-2; 8 bases fit TRBD1. CDR3 length: 14 amino acids. V dropped 7 bases and J dropped 2; count of bases not matched to a gene: 6. Germline values: CDR1 MNHEY, CDR2 SMNVEV (reference sequence).

There are a few counts of this clone. The V gene is TRBV6-2 or TRBV6-3, the J gene TRBJ1-6; no clear D. In germline, CDR1 is MNHEY, CDR2 SVGEGT. Trimming shortened V by 10 bases and J by 7 bases, and 23 bases separated the two germline ends. The CDR3 covers 16 residues. The CDR3 loop is CATRPRGKGGNSPLHF. Here the CDR3 DNA reads TGTGCCACCCGCCCGCGAGGGAAAGGAGGAAATTCACCCCTCCACTTT.

The gene calls are TRBV11-3 and TRBJ2-1; D is unclear. The CDR3 is made up of 15 amino acids. Germline V gives CDR1 SGHNT, CDR2 YENEEA. Trimming took off 3 bases at V and 0 bases at J, with 9 bases between the two ends. The CDR3 nucleotides read TGTGCCAGCAGCTTGATACAGAGCTCCTACAATGAGCAGTTCTTC. This codes for CASSLIQSSYNEQFF.

The V and J genes are TRBV5-1 and TRBJ2-3; TRBD1 matches 7 bases. Germline V gene sequence: CDR1 SGHRS, CDR2 YFSETQ. The CDR3 covers 16 residues. V lost 4 bases and J lost 0; bases outside the gene matches: 8. CDR3 DNA: TGCGCCAGCAGCGCCAGACAGGGTCCTAGCACAGATACGCAGTATTTT. Protein sequence: CASSARQGPSTDTQYF.

The chain links TRBV19 to TRBJ2-2; 9 bases fit TRBD2. The CDR3 consists of 17 residues. Trimming cost V 5 bases and J 6 bases; bases outside gene matches: 13. CDR1 and CDR2 (germline): LNHDA, SQIVND (reference sequence). CDR3 in amino acids: CASSSHEGTSHPGELFF. The CDR3 nucleotides are TGTGCCAGTAGTTCTCATGAAGGGACTAGCCACCCCGGGGAGCTGTTTTTT.

J is TRBJ2-2 and V is TRBV11-3, with a possible D match to TRBD1 (5 bases). V was trimmed by 6 bases and J by 6 bases, leaving 11 bases between them. The CDR3 runs 13 residues. CDR1 and CDR2 (germline): SGHNT, YENEEA. The CDR3 loop reads CASREDSAGELFF. CDR3 bases: TGTGCCAGCAGGGAAGACAGTGCCGGGGAGCTGTTTTTT.

The rearrangement links TRBV12-3 or TRBV12-4 to TRBJ1-2; 8 bases are shared with TRBD1. V lost 3 bases and J lost 3; bases outside the gene matches: 0. The CDR3 loop spans 13 amino acids. As DNA, the CDR3 is TGTGCCAGCAGTTTGGACAGGGACTATGGCTACACCTTC. Amino acids: CASSLDRDYGYTF.

The chain employs TRBV24-1 and TRBJ1-5; 10 bases agree with TRBD1. CDR1 and CDR2 from the germline V gene are KGHDR and SFDVKD. V gave up 2 bases and J gave up 8 bases; unmatched junction bases: 8. The CDR3 length is 16 residues. In DNA, the CDR3 is TGTGCCACCAGTGATTCCAGGACAGGGGGAGATAAGCCCCAGCATTTT. Protein: CATSDSRTGGDKPQHF.

In this sample, this clone turned up a few times. The rearrangement joins TRBV5-1 to TRBJ2-7, with TRBD2 identical over 7 bases. With V trimmed by 5 bases and J by 5 bases, 7 bases remained unmatched. The CDR3 consists of 13 residues. Per germline, CDR1 SGHRS and CDR2 YFSETQ. CDR3 sequence: CASRGEGPNEQYF. For the CDR3, the DNA is TGCGCCAGCAGAGGGGAGGGCCCCAACGAGCAGTACTTC.

The CDR3 sequence: CASSNNRDRIHAEQFF. The CDR3 nucleotides are TGTGCCAGCAGTAATAACAGGGACCGTATTCACGCTGAGCAGTTCTTC. The J gene is TRBJ2-1, the V gene TRBV28; D may be TRBD1 (6 bases). CDR3 length: 16 residues. Between the trimmed V and J ends, which lost 5 bases and 9 bases, there was a span of 23 bases. The germline V gene has CDR1 MDHEN and CDR2 SYDVKM.

This clone was recorded a few times. CDR3 sequence: CASRLTGGNTEAFF. The CDR3 nucleotides are TGTGCCAGCAGATTAACAGGGGGTAACACTGAAGCTTTCTTT. The V and J genes are TRBV27 and TRBJ1-1, with 8 bases identical to TRBD1. The CDR3 is 14 amino acids. The J segment lost 2 bases and the V segment lost 6 bases, leaving 5 bases of the junction unmatched. CDR1 is MNHEY, CDR2 SMNVEV, per germline (reference sequence).

DNA for the CDR3: TGTGCCACCAGTGATTTTGGGGACAGCTCCTACAATGAGCAGTTCTTC. This encodes CATSDFGDSSYNEQFF. This rearrangement joins TRBV24-1 to TRBJ2-1; 7 nucleotides align to TRBD1. Trimming cost V 1 base and J 0 bases; bases outside gene matches: 2. CDR3 length: 16 residues. The V gene's germline CDR1 is KGHDR and CDR2 SFDVKD.

The chain couples TRBV7-3 to TRBJ1-1, with 9 bases lining up with TRBD1. Per germline, CDR1 SGHTA and CDR2 FQGTGA. The J segment lost 7 bases and the V segment lost 2 bases, leaving 2 bases of the junction unmatched. The CDR3 runs to 13 residues. The DNA of the CDR3 is TGTGCCAGCAGCTTAGGACAGGGGAATGAAGCTTTCTTT. It specifies CASSLGQGNEAFF.

V gene TRBV24-1 combines with J gene TRBJ2-3, with D maybe TRBD2 (6 bases). Per germline, CDR1 KGHDR and CDR2 SFDVKD. The CDR3 is made up of 11 amino acids. V lost 9 bases, J lost 3 bases, and 6 bases lay in between. This CDR3 reads CATGGTDTQYF. The CDR3 DNA reads TGTGCCACCGGAGGGACAGATACGCAGTATTTT.

The genes are TRBV5-4 and TRBJ2-3; D possibly corresponds to TRBD2 (6 bases). The V and J ends lost 4 bases and 4 bases respectively, with 13 bases between them. The V gene's germline CDR1 is SGHNT and CDR2 YYREEE (reference sequence). This CDR3 region has 14 residues. The CDR3 DNA follows: TGTGCCAGCAGCCGAGGGATAGCGGCAGATACGCAGTATTTT. It specifies CASSRGIAADTQYF.

V usage is TRBV11-3 and J usage is TRBJ1-1; TRBD1 is a possible D gene (5 bases). This CDR3 region has 14 residues. The V gene lost 2 bases and the J gene lost 4 bases, with 11 bases spanning the gap. Germline V gene lookup returns CDR1 SGHNT and CDR2 YENEEA. CDR3 region: CASSLNLGRTEAFF. The CDR3 nucleotides are TGTGCCAGCAGCTTAAATCTGGGGCGCACTGAAGCTTTCTTT.

This clone was detected once. The chain links TRBV13 to TRBJ2-7; 9 bases agree with TRBD1. The germline gives CDR1 PRHDT, CDR2 FYEKMQ (reference sequence). V was clipped by 2 bases and J by 6 bases; unmatched bases: 5. This CDR3 contains 14 residues. Here the CDR3 reads CASSLPQGAGEQYF. In nucleotides, the CDR3 is TGTGCCAGCAGCTTACCACAGGGGGCGGGCGAGCAGTACTTC.

The chain carries TRBV19 and TRBJ1-1, with a possible D match to TRBD1 (6 bases). This CDR3 has 14 amino acids. The V end was cut by 1 base, the J end by 7 bases, with 13 bases between. Germline CDR1 is LNHDA and CDR2 is SQIVND (reference sequence). The CDR3 coding sequence is TGTGCCAGTAGTATAGTGGCTGGGGGCCGTGAAGCTTTCTTT. As protein: CASSIVAGGREAFF.